The clone carrying this T cell receptor beta chain was observed at least ten times. Its antigen is still unknown. CDR3 length: 13 amino acids. Looked up from germline, CDR1 is SNHLY and CDR2 is FYNNEI. Trimming pared 6 bases from V and 7 bases from J, leaving 13 bases between. Sequencing was performed with immunoSEQ multiplex PCR; in TCRdb, only in-frame clones are kept and a portion is missing. There are more than 40,000 clones in the sample, none observed a single time. The sample comes from a study of T cells after posttransplantation cyclophosphamide. Study results and caveats: Donor-recipient repertoire similarity was low at 1-2 months, rising over year one. Blood and skin or GI T cell repertoires showed limited TRB overlap.

Peripheral blood was collected from the related graft donor on the marrow donation day. The source material was PBMCs. V and J are TRBV2 and TRBJ1-5, with TRBD1 as a possible D gene (6 bases). This clonotype originated in a man aged 35-49 years in good health, CMV-negative, and a related stem cell transplant donor. The CDR3 region has the DNA TGTGCCAGCAGGGTCCCGGGACAACAGCCCCAGCATTTT. Translation gives CASRVPGQQPQHF. The variable domain in full, with the rest retrieved from reference TRBV2 and TRBJ1-5, is EPEVTQTPSHQVTQMGQEVILRCVPISNHLYFYWYRQILGQKVEFLVSFYNNEISEKSEIFDDQFSVERPDGSNFTLKIRSTKLEDSAMYFCASRVPGQQPQHFGDGTRLSIL.